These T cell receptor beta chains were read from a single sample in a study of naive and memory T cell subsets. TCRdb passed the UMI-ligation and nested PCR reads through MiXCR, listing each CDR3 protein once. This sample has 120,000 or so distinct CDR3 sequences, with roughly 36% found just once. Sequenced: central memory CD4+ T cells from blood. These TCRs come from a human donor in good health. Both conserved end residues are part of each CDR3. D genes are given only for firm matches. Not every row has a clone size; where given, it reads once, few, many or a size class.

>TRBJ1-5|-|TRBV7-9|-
TGTGCCAGCAGCGACGGTACTGGGTCGAGCAATCAGCCCCAGCATTTT
CASSDGTGSSNQPQHF
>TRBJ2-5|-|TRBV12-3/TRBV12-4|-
TGTGCCAGCAGTTTGGGAAGGGGCCAAGAGACCCAGTACTTC
CASSLGRGQETQYF
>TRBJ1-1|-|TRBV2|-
TGTGCCAGTTCCTGGGGAGCGAACACTGAAGCTTTCTTT
CASSWGANTEAFF
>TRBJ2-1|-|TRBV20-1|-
TGCAGTGCTGACCGCCCCTACAATGAGCAGTTCTTC
CSADRPYNEQFF
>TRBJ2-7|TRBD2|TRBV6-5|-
TGTGCCAGCAGACCCCCCCGGAGCGGGAGGATGGGCGAGCAGTACTTC
CASRPPRSGRMGEQYF
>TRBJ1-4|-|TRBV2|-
TGTGCCATCCTGGGGATATCTAATGAAAAACTGTTTTTT
CAILGISNEKLFF
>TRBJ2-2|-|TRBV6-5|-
TGTGCCAGCAGTTCTAGGAAGGCCGGGGAGCTGTTTTTT
CASSSRKAGELFF
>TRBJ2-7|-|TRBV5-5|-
TGTGCCAGCACCTACCGACCAACAAGGGGAACCTACGAGCAGTACTTC
CASTYRPTRGTYEQYF
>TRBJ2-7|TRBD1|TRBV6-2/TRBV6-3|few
TGTGCCAGCCGCCGACAGGGGTCCGAGCAGTACTTC
CASRRQGSEQYF
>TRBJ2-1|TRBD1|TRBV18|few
TGTGCCAGCTCACCCAGGACAGGGGACGAAATTGAGCAGTTCTTC
CASSPRTGDEIEQFF
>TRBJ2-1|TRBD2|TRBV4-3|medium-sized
TGCGCCAGCAGCCAAGGCGGGAGAAGGTTCTTC
CASSQGGRRFF
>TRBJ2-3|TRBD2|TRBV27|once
TGTGCCAGCGCAACGGGAGGTGTAAATACGCAGTATTTT
CASATGGVNTQYF
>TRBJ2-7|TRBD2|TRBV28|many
TGTGCCAGCAGTTTATGGGAACTAGCGGGAGGGCCGGGCGAGCAGTACTTC
CASSLWELAGGPGEQYF